The sample holds a few counts of the clone carrying this TCR beta chain. Antigen specificity is unknown. This specimen comes from a study of response to subunit inactivated influenza vaccine. CDR3 size: 16 residues. The V gene end was trimmed by 1 base and the J gene end by 5 bases; junction bases not matched to a gene: 8. Germline loops: CDR1 SEHNR, CDR2 FQNEAQ (reference sequence). Study-wide points: A suggestion made by the authors is that each seasonal influenza vaccination recruits few new T cells.

TCRdb itself ran the RT-PCR reads through MiXCR, one entry per CDR3 protein. Among some 500,000 distinct CDR3 sequences listed, roughly 27% were seen once. V gene TRBV7-9 combines with J gene TRBJ2-7; 10 bases map to TRBD1. The sequence derives from a man aged 50 to 59 who received an inactivated influenza vaccine. This specimen consisted of CD4+ T cells sorted from PBMCs, obtained around 5 days after vaccination. CDR3 DNA: TGTGCCAGCAGCTTAGGATGGGGGACAGGGGAGGACGAGCAGTACTTC. Translated, it gives CASSLGWGTGEDEQYF.